Following are 4 T cell receptor beta chains from one sample sequenced in a study of CD8+ T cells in alopecia areata. Treatment specified: oral pan-JAK inhibitor, 5-10 mg twice daily. Extraction and reverse transcription of RNA yielded cDNA as the sequencing template. Measured with immunoSEQ multiplex PCR; TCRdb has only the in-frame clones, and not every one. The sample contains more than 110,000 clones, roughly four fifths of which appear only once. Material: CD8+ T cells sorted from blood, obtained at week 4, from a patient treated with tofacitinib. These receptors all come from a human donor with alopecia areata.

The rearrangement links TRBV5-6 to TRBJ2-3, with D possibly being TRBD2 (6 bases). Trimming shortened V by 2 bases and J by 6 bases, and 19 bases separated the two germline ends. CDR1 is SGHDT, CDR2 YYEEEE, per germline. This CDR3 contains 16 residues. CDR3 in amino acids: CASSFEAGPPWDTQYF. CDR3 nucleotides: TGTGCCAGCAGCTTTGAGGCGGGACCCCCGTGGGATACGCAGTATTTT.

This clone was seen once. This rearrangement joins TRBV19 to TRBJ1-1; no definite D call. V dropped 7 bases and J dropped 0 bases, with 24 bases sitting between them. This CDR3 is built from 18 residues. CDR1 is LNHDA, CDR2 SQIVND, per germline (reference sequence). The CDR3 region has the DNA TGTGCCAGTACATATCCGGGCTGGCTACTAAGAATGAACACTGAAGCTTTCTTT. Translated: CASTYPGWLLRMNTEAFF.

The V gene is TRBV28, the J gene TRBJ2-7; no firm D call. V lost 3 bases to trimming and J lost 0 bases, with 15 bases between them. This CDR3 is 16 amino acids long. Germline loops: CDR1 MDHEN, CDR2 SYDVKM. CDR3 sequence reads: CASSFVVRRSSYEQYF. The CDR3 region has the DNA TGTGCCAGCAGTTTTGTTGTCAGACGGAGCTCCTACGAGCAGTACTTC.

This clone was found a few times. The chain uses TRBV29-1 and TRBJ2-7; 7 bases are shared with TRBD1. Germline CDR1 reads SQVTM; CDR2 reads ANQGSEA. V shed 7 bases, J shed 2 bases, and the junction held 2 bases outside the gene matches. The CDR3 has 11 amino acids. The DNA for the CDR3 is TGCAGCGCGGGACAGACCTACGAGCAGTACTTC. It codes for CSAGQTYEQYF.